This T cell receptor (beta chain) comes out of a study of blood T cell repertoires in COVID-19. Study-level background: The origin of the acute and convalescent COVID-19 samples was the United States, Italy and Spain. The analysed material was cDNA or gDNA that came from T cells, B-cell-depleted T cells, or PBMCs.

Authors' processing steps: Reference gene primer amplification gave nucleated cell count estimates. Profiled with immunoSEQ multiplex PCR; TCRdb holds only in-frame clones, not every one. V, J and clone size derive from that table, while D and trimming were established from the DNA sequence. The table lists 250,000 to 350,000 clones, around 85% of them singletons, with 0.87% in the top ten. CDR1 is LNHDA and CDR2 is SQIVND in the germline V gene (reference sequence). V was clipped by 0 bases and J by 3 bases, with 17 bases between them. The CDR3 loop spans 17 amino acids. The chain recombines TRBV19 with TRBJ1-1; D possibly corresponds to TRBD1 (6 bases). The sequenced material came from peripheral blood. The TCR originated in a human donor with COVID-19, enrolled during active disease. The donor label of this sample is uncertain. The CDR3 nucleotides read TGTGCCAGTAGTATAGATCCGAGCAGGGGCCTGCACACTGAAGCTTTCTTT. It codes for CASSIDPSRGLHTEAFF. The full variable domain, completed using reference TRBV19 and TRBJ1-1, is DGGITQSPKYLFRKEGQNVTLSCEQNLNHDAMYWYRQDPGQGLRLIYYSQIVNDFQKGDIAEGYSVSREKKESFPLTVTSAQKNPTAFYLCASSIDPSRGLHTEAFFGQGTRLTVV.